This T cell receptor beta chain was observed in a study of blood T cells in healthy people across ages. Study summary: Capturing about one barcoded beta molecule per two T cells was achieved by template switching.

Caucasian, healthy and from Russia, the donors were aged between about 6 and 100. Germline-derived CDR1 and CDR2 are SGHTA and FQGNSA. The V and J ends lost 5 bases and 3 bases, in that order; junction bases with no gene match: 9. The CDR3 loop spans 16 amino acids. A second roughly 7 to 12 cycle PCR used barcoded and J-beta primers. Each TCR beta cDNA got a 12-nucleotide random molecular identifier. TCRdb fed the 5' RACE reads into MiXCR, producing one record per CDR3 protein. The profile shows roughly 2 million distinct CDR3 sequences, 40% to 55% of them singletons. Sequencing input: blood. The chain is built from TRBV7-2 and TRBJ2-3, with 9 nucleotides matching TRBD2. The source of this sequence is a woman between 40 and 50 years old in good health. CDR3 coding DNA: TGTGCCAGCAGCCCAGCGGGGGGCAAGGTAACAGATACGCAGTATTTT. Translation: CASSPAGGKVTDTQYF.